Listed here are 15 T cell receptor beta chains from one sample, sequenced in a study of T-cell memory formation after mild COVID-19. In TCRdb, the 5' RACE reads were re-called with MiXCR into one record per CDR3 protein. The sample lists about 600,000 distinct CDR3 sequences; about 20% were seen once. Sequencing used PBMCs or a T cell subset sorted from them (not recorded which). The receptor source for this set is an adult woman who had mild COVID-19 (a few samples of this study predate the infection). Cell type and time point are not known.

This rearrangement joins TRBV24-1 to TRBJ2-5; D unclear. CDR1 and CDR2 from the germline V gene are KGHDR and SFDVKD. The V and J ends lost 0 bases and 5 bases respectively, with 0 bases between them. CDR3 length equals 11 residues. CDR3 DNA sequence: TGTGCCACCAGTGATTTGGAGACCCAGTACTTC. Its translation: CATSDLETQYF.

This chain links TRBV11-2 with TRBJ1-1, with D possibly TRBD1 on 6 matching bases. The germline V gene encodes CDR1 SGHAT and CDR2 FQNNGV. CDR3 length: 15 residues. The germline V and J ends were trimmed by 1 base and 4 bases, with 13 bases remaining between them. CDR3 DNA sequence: TGTGCCAGCAGCTTAGCTTCAGGGGCGAGCACTGAAGCTTTCTTT. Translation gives CASSLASGASTEAFF.

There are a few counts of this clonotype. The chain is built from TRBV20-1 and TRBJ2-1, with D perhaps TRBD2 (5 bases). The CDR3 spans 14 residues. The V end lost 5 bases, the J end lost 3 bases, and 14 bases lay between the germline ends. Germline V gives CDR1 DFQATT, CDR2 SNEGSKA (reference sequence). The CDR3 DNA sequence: TGCAGTGCTCCATCCGGACTCATCTACAATGAGCAGTTCTTC. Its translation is CSAPSGLIYNEQFF.

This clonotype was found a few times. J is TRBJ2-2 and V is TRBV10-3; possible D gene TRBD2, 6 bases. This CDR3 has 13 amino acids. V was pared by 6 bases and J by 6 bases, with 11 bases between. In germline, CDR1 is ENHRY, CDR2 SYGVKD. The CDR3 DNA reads TGTGCCATCAGGCCGGGGGTGGCCGGGGAGCTGTTTTTT. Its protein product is CAIRPGVAGELFF.

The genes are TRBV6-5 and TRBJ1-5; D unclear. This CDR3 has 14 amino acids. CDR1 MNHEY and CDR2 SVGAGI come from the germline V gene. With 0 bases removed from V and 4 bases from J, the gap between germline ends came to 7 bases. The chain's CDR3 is CASSYSRRNQPQHF. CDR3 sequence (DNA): TGTGCCAGCAGTTACTCGAGGCGAAATCAGCCCCAGCATTTT.

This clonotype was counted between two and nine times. DNA of the CDR3: TGTGCCAGCACTCCGGATACTAGCGGGGGGGCCCAAAACATTCAGTACTTC. Translating it yields CASTPDTSGGAQNIQYF. The rearrangement uses TRBV6-9 and TRBJ2-4, with 13 bases identical to TRBD2. The germline gives CDR1 MNHGY, CDR2 SVAAGI. With V trimmed by 7 bases and J by 5 bases, 11 bases remained unmatched. CDR3 size: 17 residues.

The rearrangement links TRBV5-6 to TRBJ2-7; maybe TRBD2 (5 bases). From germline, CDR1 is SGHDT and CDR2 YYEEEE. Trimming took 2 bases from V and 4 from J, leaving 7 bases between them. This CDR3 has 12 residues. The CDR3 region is CASSFRTYEQYF. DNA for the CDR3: TGTGCCAGCAGCTTCCGGACTTACGAGCAGTACTTC.

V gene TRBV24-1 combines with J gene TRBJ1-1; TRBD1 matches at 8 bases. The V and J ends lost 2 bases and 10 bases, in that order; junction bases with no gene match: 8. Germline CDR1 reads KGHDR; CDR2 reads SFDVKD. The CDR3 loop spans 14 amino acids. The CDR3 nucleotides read TGTGCCACCAGTGATTGGACAGGGAAGGATGGAGCTTTCTTT. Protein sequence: CATSDWTGKDGAFF.

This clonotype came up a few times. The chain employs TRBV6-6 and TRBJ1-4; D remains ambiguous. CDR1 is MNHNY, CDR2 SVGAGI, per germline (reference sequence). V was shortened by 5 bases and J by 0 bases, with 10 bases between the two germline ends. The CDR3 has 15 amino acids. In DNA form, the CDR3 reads TGTGCCAGCAGTAATACACAGACAACTAATGAAAAACTGTTTTTT. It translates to CASSNTQTTNEKLFF.

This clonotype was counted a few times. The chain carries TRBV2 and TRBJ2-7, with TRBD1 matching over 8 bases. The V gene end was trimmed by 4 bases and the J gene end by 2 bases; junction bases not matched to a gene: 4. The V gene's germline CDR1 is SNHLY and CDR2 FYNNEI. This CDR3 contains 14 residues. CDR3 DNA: TGTGCCAGCAGTGGGACAGGGTTGACCTACGAGCAGTACTTC. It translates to CASSGTGLTYEQYF.

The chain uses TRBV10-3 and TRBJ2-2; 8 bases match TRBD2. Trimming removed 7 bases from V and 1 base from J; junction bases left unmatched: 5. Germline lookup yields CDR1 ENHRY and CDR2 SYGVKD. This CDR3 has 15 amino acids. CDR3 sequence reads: CAIKPGLENTGELFF. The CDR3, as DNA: TGTGCCATCAAACCGGGACTAGAGAACACCGGGGAGCTGTTTTTT.

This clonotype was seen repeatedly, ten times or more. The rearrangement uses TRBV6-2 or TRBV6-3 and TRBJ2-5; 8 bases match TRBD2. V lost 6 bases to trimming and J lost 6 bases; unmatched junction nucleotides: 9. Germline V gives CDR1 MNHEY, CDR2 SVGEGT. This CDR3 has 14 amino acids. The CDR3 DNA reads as TGTGCCAGCAGCGATCCGGGACTAGGAAAGACCCAGTACTTC. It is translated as CASSDPGLGKTQYF.

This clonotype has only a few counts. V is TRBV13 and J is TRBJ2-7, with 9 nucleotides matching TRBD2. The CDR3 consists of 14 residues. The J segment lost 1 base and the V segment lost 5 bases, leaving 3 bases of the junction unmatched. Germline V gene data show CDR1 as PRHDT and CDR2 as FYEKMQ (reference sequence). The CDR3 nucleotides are TGTGCCAGCAGCCCCCTAGCGGGGTCCTACGAGCAGTACTTC. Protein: CASSPLAGSYEQYF.

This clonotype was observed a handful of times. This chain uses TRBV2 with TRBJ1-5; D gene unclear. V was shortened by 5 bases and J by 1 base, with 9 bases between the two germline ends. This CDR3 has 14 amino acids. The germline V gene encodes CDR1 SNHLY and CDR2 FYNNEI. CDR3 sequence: CASSPDMSNQPQHF. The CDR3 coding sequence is TGTGCCAGCAGTCCCGACATGAGCAATCAGCCCCAGCATTTT.

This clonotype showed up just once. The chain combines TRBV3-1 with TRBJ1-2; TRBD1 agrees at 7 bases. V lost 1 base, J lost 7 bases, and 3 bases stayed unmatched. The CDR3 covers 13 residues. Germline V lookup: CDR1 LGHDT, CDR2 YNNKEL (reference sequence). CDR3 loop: CASSQATGAGYTF. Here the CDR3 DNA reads TGTGCCAGCAGCCAAGCAACAGGGGCTGGCTACACCTTC. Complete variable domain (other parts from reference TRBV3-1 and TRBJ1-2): DTAVSQTPKYLVTQMGNDKSIKCEQNLGHDTMYWYKQDSKKFLKIMFSYNNKELIINETVPNRFSPKSPDKAHLNLHINSLELGDSAVYFCASSQATGAGYTFGSGTRLTVV.